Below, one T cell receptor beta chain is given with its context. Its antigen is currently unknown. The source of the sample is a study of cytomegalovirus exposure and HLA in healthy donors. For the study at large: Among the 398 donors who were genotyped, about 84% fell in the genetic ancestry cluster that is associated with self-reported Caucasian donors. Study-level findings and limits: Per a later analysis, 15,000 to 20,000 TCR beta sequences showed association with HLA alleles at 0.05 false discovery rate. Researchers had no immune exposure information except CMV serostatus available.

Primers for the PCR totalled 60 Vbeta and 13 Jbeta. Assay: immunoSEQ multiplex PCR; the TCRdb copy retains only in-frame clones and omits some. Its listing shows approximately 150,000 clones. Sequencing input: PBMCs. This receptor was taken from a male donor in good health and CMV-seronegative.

The CDR3 reads CASSLAGRDEAFF. The DNA of the CDR3 is TGCGCCAGCAGCTTGGCCGGGCGGGATGAAGCTTTCTTT. The chain combines TRBV5-1 with TRBJ1-1; D uncertain. The CDR3 contains 13 residues. The V end was cut by 0 bases, the J end by 7 bases, with 10 bases between. CDR1 SGHRS and CDR2 YFSETQ come from the germline V gene.